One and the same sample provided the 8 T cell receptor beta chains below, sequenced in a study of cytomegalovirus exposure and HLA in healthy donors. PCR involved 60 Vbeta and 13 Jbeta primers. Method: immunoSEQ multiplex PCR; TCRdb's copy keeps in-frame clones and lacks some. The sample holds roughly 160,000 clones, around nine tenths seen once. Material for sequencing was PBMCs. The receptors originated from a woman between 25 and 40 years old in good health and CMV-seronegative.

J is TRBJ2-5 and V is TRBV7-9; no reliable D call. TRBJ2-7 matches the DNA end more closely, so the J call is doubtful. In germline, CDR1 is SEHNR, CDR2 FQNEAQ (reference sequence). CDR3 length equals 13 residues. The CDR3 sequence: CASSPVGSDEQYF. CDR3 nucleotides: TGTGCCAGCAGCCCCGTGGGCTCTGACGAGCAGTACTTC.

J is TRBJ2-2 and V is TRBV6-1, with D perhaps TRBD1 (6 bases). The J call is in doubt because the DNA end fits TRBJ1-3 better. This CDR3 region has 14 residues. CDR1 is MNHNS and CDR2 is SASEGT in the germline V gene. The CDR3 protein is CASSGHRAANTIYF. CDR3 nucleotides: TGTGCCAGCAGTGGACACAGGGCGGCAAACACCATATATTTT.

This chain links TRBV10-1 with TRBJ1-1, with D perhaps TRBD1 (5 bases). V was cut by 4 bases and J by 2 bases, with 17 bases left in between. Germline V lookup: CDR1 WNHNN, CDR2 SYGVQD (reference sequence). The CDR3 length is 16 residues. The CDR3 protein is CASSGGGGALNTEAFF. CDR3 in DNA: TGCGCCAGCAGTGGGGGCGGCGGAGCCTTAAACACTGAAGCTTTCTTT.

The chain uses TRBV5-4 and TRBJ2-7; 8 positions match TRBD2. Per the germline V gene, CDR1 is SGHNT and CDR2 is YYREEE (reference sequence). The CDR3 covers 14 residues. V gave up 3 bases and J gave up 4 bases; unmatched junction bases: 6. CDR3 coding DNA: TGTGCCAGCAGCTCTGACGGGACTAGGTACGAGCAGTACTTC. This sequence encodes CASSSDGTRYEQYF.

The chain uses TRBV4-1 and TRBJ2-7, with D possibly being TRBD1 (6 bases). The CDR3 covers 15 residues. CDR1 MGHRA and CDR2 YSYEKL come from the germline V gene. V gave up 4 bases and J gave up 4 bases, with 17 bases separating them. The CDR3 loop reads CASSRSTGFVYEQYF. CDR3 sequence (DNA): TGCGCCAGCAGCCGAAGTACAGGGTTCGTTTACGAGCAGTACTTC.

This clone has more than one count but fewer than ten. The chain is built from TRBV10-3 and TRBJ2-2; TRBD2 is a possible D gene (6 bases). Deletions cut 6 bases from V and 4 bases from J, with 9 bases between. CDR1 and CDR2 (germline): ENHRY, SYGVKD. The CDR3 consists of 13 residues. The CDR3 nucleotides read TGTGCCATCAGACTAGCTGGCACCGGGGAGCTGTTTTTT. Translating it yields CAIRLAGTGELFF.

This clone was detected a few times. The CDR3 coding sequence is TGTGCCAGCTCACCTCAGGGGTCTGAAGCTTTCTTT. Translated: CASSPQGSEAFF. The rearrangement links TRBV18 to TRBJ1-1; the D gene is possibly TRBD1 (6 bases). V shed 3 bases and J shed 6 bases, with 8 bases lying between them. The CDR3 length is 12 residues. The germline V gene encodes CDR1 KGHSH and CDR2 LQKENI. Supplemented by reference TRBV18 and TRBJ1-1, the full variable domain reads NAGVMQNPRHLVRRRGQEARLRCSPMKGHSHVYWYRQLPEEGLKFMVYLQKENIIDESGMPKERFSAEFPKEGPSILRIQQVVRGDSAAYFCASSPQGSEAFFGQGTRLTVV.

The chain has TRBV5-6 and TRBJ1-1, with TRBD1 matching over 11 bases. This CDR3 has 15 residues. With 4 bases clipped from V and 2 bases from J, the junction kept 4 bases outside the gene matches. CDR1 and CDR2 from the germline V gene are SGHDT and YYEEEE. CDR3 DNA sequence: TGTGCCAGCAGCCAGGACAGGGGGCCTAACACTGAAGCTTTCTTT. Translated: CASSQDRGPNTEAFF.